These 22 T cell receptor beta chains came from one sample sequenced in a study of tissue T cells after allogeneic stem cell transplantation. Measured with immunoSEQ multiplex PCR; TCRdb has only the in-frame clones, and not every one. Of several thousand clones in the sample, around 58% were seen once. The sample here was tissue from the esophagus, taken at autopsy. These receptors were collected from a female donor over 55 with lung cancer.

This chain links TRBV30 with TRBJ1-1; 8 bases fit TRBD1. The CDR3 runs to 13 residues. The V and J ends lost 4 bases and 6 bases, in that order; junction bases with no gene match: 7. Germline V lookup: CDR1 GTSNPN, CDR2 SVGIG (reference sequence). CDR3 nucleotides: TGTGCCTGGAATCATGGACAGGGCCCTGAAGCTTTCTTT. This sequence encodes CAWNHGQGPEAFF.

The chain combines TRBV18 with TRBJ1-4, with D perhaps TRBD1 (6 bases). The CDR3 runs 15 residues. V was pared by 0 bases and J by 7 bases, with 12 bases between. The V gene's germline CDR1 is KGHSH and CDR2 LQKENI. In DNA, the CDR3 is TGTGCCAGCTCACCACCATCAGGGGCTGGTGAAAAACTGTTTTTT. Translation: CASSPPSGAGEKLFF.

This clone was detected only once. CDR3 loop: CAWRVNTAKNIQYF. The CDR3 DNA follows: TGTGCCTGGAGGGTTAACACAGCCAAAAACATTCAGTACTTC. This chain uses TRBV30 with TRBJ2-4; D gene ambiguous. Trimming removed 3 bases from V and 0 bases from J, with 9 bases in between. CDR1 and CDR2 (germline): GTSNPN, SVGIG (reference sequence). This CDR3 has 14 amino acids.

The V and J genes are TRBV7-2 and TRBJ2-1; TRBD2 is a possible D gene (5 bases). V lost 4 bases, J lost 9 bases, and 13 bases lay in between. Germline V gene data show CDR1 as SGHTA and CDR2 as FQGNSA. The CDR3 length is 13 residues. The CDR3 loop is CASSWQRYGEQFF. CDR3 nucleotides: TGTGCCAGCAGCTGGCAGCGGTACGGTGAGCAGTTCTTC.

The chain recombines TRBV27 with TRBJ1-6; D might be TRBD1 (6 bases). Germline CDR1 and CDR2: MNHEY and SMNVEV (reference sequence). Trimming took 5 bases from V and 11 from J, leaving 13 bases between them. CDR3 length: 13 amino acids. CDR3 sequence: CASSGTSSPPLHF. As DNA, the CDR3 is TGTGCCAGCAGTGGGACATCTAGCCCACCCCTCCACTTT.

This chain joins TRBV7-2 and TRBJ1-2; 9 bases are shared with TRBD1. CDR1 SGHTA and CDR2 FQGNSA come from the germline V gene. V dropped 5 bases and J dropped 3; count of bases not matched to a gene: 10. The CDR3 is 16 residues long. The CDR3 DNA reads as TGTGCCAGCAGCCTAAGAGGGGGGGACAGGGACTATGGCTACACCTTC. Its translation: CASSLRGGDRDYGYTF.

The V gene is TRBV27, the J gene TRBJ2-6; a possible D gene is TRBD1 (5 bases). The CDR3 is 14 amino acids. The V gene lost 8 bases and the J gene lost 0 bases, with 8 bases spanning the gap. Germline V lookup: CDR1 MNHEY, CDR2 SMNVEV (reference sequence). Here the CDR3 reads CASQQDSGANVLTF. In DNA, the CDR3 is TGTGCCAGCCAACAGGACTCTGGGGCCAACGTCCTGACTTTC.

This chain joins TRBV27 and TRBJ1-1; D is uncertain. V dropped 5 bases and J dropped 1 base, with 11 bases sitting between them. From germline, CDR1 is MNHEY and CDR2 SMNVEV (reference sequence). The CDR3 covers 14 residues. CDR3 region: CASSPSWGNTEAFF. The CDR3 DNA is TGTGCCAGCAGTCCAAGTTGGGGGAACACTGAAGCTTTCTTT.

This rearrangement joins TRBV14 to TRBJ2-1; D is unclear. In germline, CDR1 is SGHDN, CDR2 FVKESK. The CDR3 length is 13 residues. Between the trimmed V and J ends, which lost 4 bases and 9 bases, there was a span of 13 bases. CDR3 sequence: CASSPQKYGEQFF. Here the CDR3 DNA reads TGTGCCAGCAGCCCCCAGAAGTATGGTGAGCAGTTCTTC. The full variable domain, rest sourced from reference TRBV14 and TRBJ2-1, is EAGVTQFPSHSVIEKGQTVTLRCDPISGHDNLYWYRRVMGKEIKFLLHFVKESKQDESGMPNNRFLAERTGGTYSTLKVQPAELEDSGVYFCASSPQKYGEQFFGPGTRLTVL.

The J gene is TRBJ2-1, the V gene TRBV3-1 (or the pseudogene TRBV3-2); 9 nucleotides align to TRBD2. CDR1 is LGHDT and CDR2 is YNNKEL in the germline V gene (reference sequence). Losses at the gene ends were 1 base for V and 3 bases for J; bases not matched to a gene: 1. The length of the CDR3 is 15 residues. CDR3 in amino acids: CASSQATSGYNEQFF. The CDR3, as DNA: TGTGCCAGCAGCCAAGCGACTAGCGGCTACAATGAGCAGTTCTTC.

CDR3 bases: TGCGCCAGCAGCTTGACCTATTCCCTGAACACTGAAGCTTTCTTT. It yields the protein CASSLTYSLNTEAFF. The rearrangement uses TRBV5-1 and TRBJ1-1; D is unclear. The CDR3 runs 15 residues. V lost 1 base, J lost 0 bases, and 10 bases lay in between. CDR1 and CDR2 from the germline V gene are SGHRS and YFSETQ.

This clone occurred once. Other DNA sequences from this sample encode an identical CDR3 as well. V gene TRBV12-3 or TRBV12-4 combines with J gene TRBJ2-1; D call uncertain. This CDR3 spans 12 amino acids. V dropped 6 bases and J dropped 4 bases, with 7 bases sitting between them. The CDR3: CASRLVYNEQFF. In nucleotides, the CDR3 is TGTGCCAGCAGACTCGTATACAATGAGCAGTTCTTC.

The V gene is TRBV19, the J gene TRBJ1-5, with D perhaps TRBD1 (5 bases). This CDR3 is built from 16 residues. Trimming took 3 bases from V and 4 from J, leaving 16 bases between them. In germline, CDR1 is LNHDA, CDR2 SQIVND (reference sequence). The CDR3 nucleotides read TGTGCCAGTAGTATTATTTCCGGGACGATAAATCAGCCCCAGCATTTT. Translation: CASSIISGTINQPQHF.

The chain links TRBV29-1 to TRBJ2-7; either TRBD1 or TRBD2 may fit D (5 bases each). This CDR3 is built from 12 residues. Germline CDR1 reads SQVTM; CDR2 reads ANQGSEA. The V end lost 4 bases, the J end lost 2 bases, and 9 bases lay between the germline ends. The CDR3: CSVGDGAYEQYF. The CDR3 coding sequence is TGCAGCGTTGGGGACGGCGCCTACGAGCAGTACTTC.

This clone was detected a few times. The genes are TRBV5-5 and TRBJ2-5, with D maybe TRBD1 (6 bases). From germline, CDR1 is SGHKS and CDR2 YYEKEE (reference sequence). This CDR3 is 12 amino acids long. V was clipped by 6 bases and J by 5 bases, with 11 bases between them. DNA for the CDR3: TGTGCCAGCAACAGGGTAGGTGAGACCCAGTACTTC. Translated, it gives CASNRVGETQYF.

This chain connects TRBV11-2 to TRBJ2-2; perhaps TRBD2 as D (5 bases). V lost 10 bases, J lost 7 bases, and 13 bases lay in between. This CDR3 has 12 residues. CDR1 SGHAT and CDR2 FQNNGV come from the germline V gene. The CDR3 sequence: CATPGAGGELFF. The CDR3 DNA follows: TGTGCCACCCCGGGCGCGGGCGGGGAGCTGTTTTTT.

The V call is TRBV6-5, the J call TRBJ1-1; D ambiguous. The V and J ends lost 7 bases and 0 bases respectively, with 12 bases between them. Germline V gives CDR1 MNHEY, CDR2 SVGAGI. The CDR3 runs to 14 residues. The CDR3 here is CASIPTTLNTEAFF. Written as DNA, the CDR3 is TGTGCCAGCATTCCCACCACCTTGAACACTGAAGCTTTCTTT.

V gene TRBV19 combines with J gene TRBJ1-2; no clear D gene. Germline V lookup: CDR1 LNHDA, CDR2 SQIVND (reference sequence). The V and J ends lost 2 bases and 2 bases respectively, with 9 bases between them. The length of the CDR3 is 14 residues. This CDR3 reads CASSIPRPNYGYTF. The DNA for the CDR3 is TGTGCCAGTAGTATACCTCGCCCCAACTATGGCTACACCTTC.

V and J are TRBV6-5 and TRBJ1-2; D is possibly TRBD1 (5 bases). V gave up 2 bases and J gave up 6 bases, with 16 bases separating them. CDR1 is MNHEY and CDR2 is SVGAGI in the germline V gene. This CDR3 has 15 residues. Written as DNA, the CDR3 is TGTGCCAGCAGTTACGGGCATCGGGGGAGGGATGGCTACACCTTC. It translates to CASSYGHRGRDGYTF.

On this clone: This sample also contains other DNA sequences that code for the same CDR3. The J gene is TRBJ2-1, the V gene TRBV7-3; D possibly corresponds to TRBD2 (7 bases). The germline V gene encodes CDR1 SGHTA and CDR2 FQGTGA. CDR3 length: 14 residues. V shed 3 bases and J shed 7 bases, with 13 bases lying between them. CDR3 DNA sequence: TGTGCCAGCAGCTTTGGCGGGGGCGGAAATGAGCAGTTCTTC. Protein sequence: CASSFGGGGNEQFF.

The chain links TRBV4-1 to TRBJ2-3; no definite D call. The CDR3 spans 14 residues. Trimming took off 4 bases at V and 2 bases at J, with 10 bases between the two ends. Per germline, CDR1 MGHRA and CDR2 YSYEKL. CDR3 sequence: CASSLRTFTDTQYF. The CDR3 DNA sequence: TGCGCCAGCAGCCTTCGGACCTTCACAGATACGCAGTATTTT.

Only one count was recorded for this clone. This chain uses TRBV4-1 with TRBJ1-3; D is ambiguous. CDR3 length: 13 amino acids. From germline, CDR1 is MGHRA and CDR2 YSYEKL. V lost 0 bases to trimming and J lost 4 bases, with 4 bases between them. The CDR3 spells CASSQDRGNTIYF. CDR3 DNA sequence: TGCGCCAGCAGCCAAGATCGCGGAAACACCATATATTTT.